This T cell receptor beta chain originates from a study of blood T cell repertoires in COVID-19. Study overall: Acute and convalescent COVID-19 samples came from the United States, Italy and Spain. T cells, B-cell-depleted T cells, or PBMCs provided the cDNA or gDNA that served as material.

This clone was counted at least ten times. V dropped 0 bases and J dropped 1; count of bases not matched to a gene: 6. Germline CDR1 and CDR2: LGHNA and YNFKEQ. The CDR3 contains 17 residues. Authors' methods: Amplification of reference gene primers provided the estimated nucleated cell counts. TCRdb's copy holds only in-frame clones and misses some; the assay was immunoSEQ multiplex PCR. Clone size and V and J calls were adopted from that table, with D and trimming inferred from the DNA. The sample has around 160,000 clones, about four fifths seen once. The sample taken for sequencing was peripheral blood. The rearrangement uses TRBV4-2 and TRBJ2-5; 9 bases align to TRBD2. The sequence was obtained from a man between 60 and 70 years old with active or convalescent COVID-19. CDR3 DNA sequence: TGTGCCAGCAGCCAAGAGTCCGGACTAGCGATCCAAGAGACCCAGTACTTC. It is translated as CASSQESGLAIQETQYF.